This T cell receptor beta chain was sequenced during a study of blood T cell repertoires in COVID-19. Study information: Acute and convalescent COVID-19 samples came from the United States, Italy and Spain.

Participants were placed into cohorts based on the clinical history they reported. In the original processing: Reference gene primer amplification yielded estimated nucleated cell counts. The repertoire was sequenced with immunoSEQ multiplex PCR; TCRdb's copy has only in-frame clones and lacks some. The V and J calls and clone size come from that table; D and trimming were worked out from the DNA. The sample contains more than 110,000 clones, 80% to 90% of which appear only once. The CDR3 has 16 amino acids. The germline V gene encodes CDR1 LGHNA and CDR2 YNFKEQ. V dropped 0 bases and J dropped 4 bases, with 15 bases sitting between them.

Sequenced material: PBMCs or T cells enriched from blood (not recorded which). The rearrangement joins TRBV4-2 to TRBJ1-2; D may be TRBD1 (6 bases). This receptor was obtained from a man aged 50 to 59 who had recovered from COVID-19. CDR3 amino acids: CASSQDSAGAGYGYTF. The CDR3 DNA reads as TGTGCCAGCAGCCAAGATAGTGCGGGGGCTGGCTATGGCTACACCTTC.